The 17 T cell receptor beta chains in this list originate from one sample, sequenced in a study of blood T cell repertoires in COVID-19. Generated by immunoSEQ multiplex PCR, the TCRdb table keeps only in-frame clones and is missing some. This sample carries about 290,000 clones, about 85% of them seen once, and the ten largest clones take about 4%. Sample: peripheral blood. These receptors were collected from a woman in her 50s with active or convalescent COVID-19.

The chain uses TRBV25-1 and TRBJ2-1; 12 nucleotides agree with TRBD2. This CDR3 is 15 amino acids long. V shed 3 bases and J 8 bases; nucleotides not matched to a gene: 5. Germline loops: CDR1 MGHDK, CDR2 SYGVNS. CDR3 sequence: CASSETSGRPYEQFF. CDR3 in DNA: TGTGCCAGCAGTGAGACTAGCGGGAGACCTTATGAGCAGTTCTTC.

This clone was observed a handful of times. This chain uses TRBV14 with TRBJ1-1; perhaps TRBD1 as D (6 bases). This CDR3 is built from 15 residues. Germline V gives CDR1 SGHDN, CDR2 FVKESK. Trimming cost V 4 bases and J 0 bases, with 12 bases left between them. CDR3: CASSRDRWMNTEAFF. The DNA for the CDR3 is TGTGCCAGCAGCCGCGACAGGTGGATGAACACTGAAGCTTTCTTT.

The chain is built from TRBV19 and TRBJ1-5, with D perhaps matching TRBD1 (6 bases). The V gene's germline CDR1 is LNHDA and CDR2 SQIVND (reference sequence). Trimming removed 7 bases from V and 4 bases from J, with 11 bases in between. This CDR3 region has 13 residues. As DNA, the CDR3 is TGTGCCAGTATGCAGGGACAAAATCAGCCCCAGCATTTT. It encodes CASMQGQNQPQHF.

The rearrangement joins TRBV5-6 to TRBJ1-1; the D gene is possibly TRBD1 (6 bases). V lost 2 bases, J lost 1 base, and 12 bases lay in between. From germline, CDR1 is SGHDT and CDR2 YYEEEE. The CDR3 is made up of 15 amino acids. In DNA, the CDR3 is TGTGCCAGCAGCTTTCGGGGGGCAGGGAACACTGAAGCTTTCTTT. This sequence encodes CASSFRGAGNTEAFF.

The V call is TRBV7-9, the J call TRBJ2-3; 7 bases align to TRBD1. Germline lookup yields CDR1 SEHNR and CDR2 FQNEAQ (reference sequence). The CDR3 loop spans 17 amino acids. The V segment lost 4 bases and the J segment 0 bases; nucleotides outside the gene matches: 10. The CDR3 loop is CASSWGPGGQSTDTQYF. The CDR3 nucleotides are TGTGCCAGCAGCTGGGGGCCAGGGGGACAAAGCACAGATACGCAGTATTTT. The full variable domain, in which reference TRBV7-9 and TRBJ2-3 provide the parts outside the CDR3, is DTGVSQNPRHKITKRGQNVTFRCDPISEHNRLYWYRQTLGQGPEFLTYFQNEAQLEKSRLLSDRFSAERPKGSFSTLEIQRTEQGDSAMYLCASSWGPGGQSTDTQYFGPGTRLTVL.

CDR3 nucleotides: TGCGCCAGCAGTGAGAGGGTAGCGGGAAAAGAGCAGTTCTTC. Protein product: CASSERVAGKEQFF. The rearrangement uses TRBV10-1 and TRBJ2-1; TRBD2 aligns across 8 bases. Trimming took 2 bases from V and 10 from J; bases not matched to a gene: 7. The length of the CDR3 is 14 residues. The V gene's germline CDR1 is WNHNN and CDR2 SYGVQD (reference sequence).

The gene calls are TRBV4-1 and TRBJ1-3; the D is unclear. Germline lookup yields CDR1 MGHRA and CDR2 YSYEKL. This CDR3 has 15 amino acids. V was cut by 0 bases and J by 1 base, with 7 bases left in between. The CDR3 DNA follows: TGCGCCAGCAGCCAAGATTCACTGTCTGGAAACACCATATATTTT. As protein: CASSQDSLSGNTIYF.

The chain combines TRBV9 with TRBJ1-4; 8 bases align to TRBD1. Germline CDR1 is SGDLS and CDR2 is YYNGEE. Trimming at V came to 3 bases and at J to 6 bases, leaving 13 bases not matched to a gene. CDR3 length: 17 residues. The CDR3 protein is CASSERLEIRGHEKLFF. As DNA, the CDR3 is TGTGCCAGCAGCGAGAGGTTGGAAATCAGGGGGCATGAAAAACTGTTTTTT. The variable domain in full, completed from reference TRBV9 and TRBJ1-4, reads DSGVTQTPKHLITATGQRVTLRCSPRSGDLSVYWYQQSLDQGLQFLIQYYNGEERAKGNILERFSAQQFPDLHSELNLSSLELGDSALYFCASSERLEIRGHEKLFFGSGTQLSVL.

A remark on this clone: This same CDR3 is encoded by further DNA sequences in the sample. This rearrangement joins TRBV2 to TRBJ2-7, with a possible D match to TRBD1 (5 bases). Germline-derived CDR1 and CDR2 are SNHLY and FYNNEI. The CDR3 totals 12 residues. Trimming cost V 6 bases and J 0 bases, with 6 bases left between them. The CDR3 bases are TGTGCCAGCAGCAGGGACTCCTACGAGCAGTACTTC. Amino acids: CASSRDSYEQYF. The variable domain in full, with the rest retrieved from reference TRBV2 and TRBJ2-7, is EPEVTQTPSHQVTQMGQEVILRCVPISNHLYFYWYRQILGQKVEFLVSFYNNEISEKSEIFDDQFSVERPDGSNFTLKIRSTKLEDSAMYFCASSRDSYEQYFGPGTRLTVT.

This sequence joins TRBV20-1 and TRBJ2-1, with D uncertain. Germline CDR1 and CDR2: DFQATT and SNEGSKA (reference sequence). Trimming removed 3 bases at V and 3 bases at J, with 12 bases between. The CDR3 contains 14 residues. The CDR3 here is CSASGRPFYNEQFF. In DNA form, the CDR3 reads TGCAGTGCTAGTGGCAGGCCATTCTACAATGAGCAGTTCTTC.

V and J are TRBV5-8 and TRBJ2-2; D not resolved. Trimming took 1 base from V and 5 from J, leaving 12 bases between them. The germline CDR1 and CDR2 sequences are SGHTS and YDEGEE. There are 15 residues in the CDR3. The CDR3 reads CASSLRSGFTGELFF. CDR3 in DNA: TGTGCCAGCAGCTTGCGCTCGGGTTTTACCGGGGAGCTGTTTTTT.

This chain uses TRBV5-1 with TRBJ2-2; 11 bases line up with TRBD2. V gave up 5 bases and J gave up 2 bases; unmatched junction bases: 2. This CDR3 spans 15 amino acids. The germline CDR1 and CDR2 sequences are SGHRS and YFSETQ. CDR3 in amino acids: CASRLAGVNTGELFF. CDR3 nucleotide sequence: TGCGCCAGCAGACTAGCGGGAGTAAACACCGGGGAGCTGTTTTTT.

The V gene is TRBV27, the J gene TRBJ2-3; D ambiguous. The germline V and J ends were trimmed by 3 bases and 2 bases, with 9 bases remaining between them. This CDR3 is built from 14 residues. CDR1 is MNHEY, CDR2 SMNVEV, per germline (reference sequence). DNA of the CDR3: TGTGCCAGCAGTTTGGAGCTTGCCACAGATACGCAGTATTTT. As protein: CASSLELATDTQYF.

The V gene is TRBV3-1 (or the pseudogene TRBV3-2), the J gene TRBJ2-2; D is possibly TRBD1 (5 bases). The CDR3 consists of 15 residues. V lost 1 base and J 3 bases, leaving 9 bases between the germline ends. The germline V gene encodes CDR1 LGHDT and CDR2 YNNKEL (reference sequence). CDR3 sequence reads: CASSQGQPDTGELFF. CDR3 DNA sequence: TGTGCCAGCAGCCAAGGACAGCCCGACACCGGGGAGCTGTTTTTT.

The chain is built from TRBV6-5 and TRBJ1-1; D unclear. The CDR3 totals 14 residues. The germline V gene encodes CDR1 MNHEY and CDR2 SVGAGI. V dropped 6 bases and J dropped 1 base, with 12 bases sitting between them. The CDR3 sequence: CASRAGEGNTEAFF. Written as DNA, the CDR3 is TGTGCCAGCAGGGCCGGCGAGGGGAACACTGAAGCTTTCTTT.

The rearrangement joins TRBV27 to TRBJ1-4, with a possible D match to TRBD1 (5 bases). Germline V gene sequence: CDR1 MNHEY, CDR2 SMNVEV (reference sequence). CDR3 length: 15 residues. The V gene lost 3 bases and the J gene lost 7 bases, with 15 bases spanning the gap. The CDR3, as DNA: TGTGCCAGCAGTTTCGCTGTCAGGGTTGGTGAAAAACTGTTTTTT. It encodes CASSFAVRVGEKLFF.

V usage is TRBV7-3 and J usage is TRBJ2-7, with D possibly being TRBD2 (5 bases). V dropped 2 bases and J dropped 4 bases, with 9 bases sitting between them. The germline V gene has CDR1 SGHTA and CDR2 FQGTGA. The CDR3 consists of 13 residues. Here the CDR3 reads CASSLGRRYEQYF. The CDR3 nucleotides are TGTGCCAGCAGCTTAGGACGGAGGTACGAGCAGTACTTC.